Listed below are T cell receptor beta chains from one sample, sequenced in a study of T cell changes during pregnancy in multiple sclerosis. TCRdb's copy holds only in-frame clones and misses some; the assay was immunoSEQ multiplex PCR. The profile shows about 54,000 clones, 75% to 95% of them singletons. The starting material was peripheral blood, obtained after pregnancy. Source of these receptors: a female donor in good health, enrolled as a control in a pregnancy study. Each CDR3 is given with its conserved first and last residue. D genes are given only for firm matches. Clone size is shown for a subset of rows, as once, few, many or a class of expanded clone.

d_call clone_size j_call v_call cdr3_aa cdr3_nt
TRBD2 - TRBJ2-2 TRBV6-1 CASSGLAGDGTGELFF TGTGCCAGCAGTGGATTAGCGGGAGATGGCACCGGGGAGCTGTTTTTT
TRBD2 - TRBJ2-5 TRBV28 CASSTIGSGLAGGWYQETQYF TGTGCCAGCAGTACGATCGGCTCGGGGCTAGCGGGAGGATGGTACCAAGAGACCCAGTACTTC
- - TRBJ2-3 TRBV6-5 CASSYTQNPSTDTQYF TGTGCCAGCAGTTATACCCAGAACCCTAGCACAGATACGCAGTATTTT
- - TRBJ1-6 TRBV6-5 CASRAANSPLHF TGTGCCAGCAGGGCGGCCAATTCACCCCTCCACTTT
- - TRBJ1-6 TRBV6-5 CASSYSRQGSASPLHF TGTGCCAGCAGTTACTCGAGGCAGGGGTCGGCGTCACCCCTCCACTTT
TRBD1 - TRBJ2-7 TRBV5-8 CASSPRTGPGYEQYF TGTGCCAGCAGCCCACGGACAGGTCCTGGGTACGAGCAGTACTTC
TRBD1 once TRBJ1-3 TRBV5-6 CASSLARGLGNTIYF TGTGCCAGCAGCTTGGCCAGGGGGCTCGGAAACACCATATATTTT
TRBD1 - TRBJ1-2 TRBV15 CATSRAGDRDIYGYTF TGTGCCACCAGCAGAGCAGGGGACAGGGACATCTATGGCTACACCTTC
- - TRBJ1-5 TRBV27 CASSFANQPQHF TGTGCCAGCAGTTTCGCGAATCAGCCCCAGCATTTT
TRBD1 - TRBJ1-6 TRBV5-5 CASSSGGGQGSPLHF TGTGCCAGCAGCTCTGGTGGGGGACAGGGATCACCCCTCCACTTT
TRBD1 - TRBJ1-1 TRBV29-1 CSVEEGGRGTTEAFF TGCAGCGTTGAAGAGGGTGGCAGGGGGACCACTGAAGCTTTCTTT
- - TRBJ1-4 TRBV7-2 CASSFQETAANEKLFF TGTGCCAGCAGCTTCCAAGAGACAGCCGCAAATGAAAAACTGTTTTTT
- - TRBJ2-1 TRBV4-3 CASSQGLSSAEQFF TGCGCCAGCAGCCAAGGCCTGTCTAGCGCTGAGCAGTTCTTC
- - TRBJ1-5 TRBV2 CASSDSRVSNQPQHF TGTGCCAGCAGTGATAGCAGGGTTAGCAATCAGCCCCAGCATTTT
TRBD1 - TRBJ1-4 TRBV4-3 CASSGGPGQGNEKLFF TGCGCCAGCAGCGGAGGACCGGGACAGGGTAATGAAAAACTGTTTTTT
TRBD1 - TRBJ1-2 TRBV5-6 CASVDRALYGYTF TGTGCCAGCGTTGACAGGGCCCTCTATGGCTACACCTTC
TRBD1 - TRBJ1-2 TRBV5-4 CASSTFLSRQGPDGYTF TGTGCCAGCAGCACATTCTTAAGCAGACAGGGGCCCGATGGCTACACCTTC
TRBD1 - TRBJ2-4 TRBV6-5 CASSKVDRQNIQYF TGTGCCAGCAGTAAAGTGGACAGGCAAAACATTCAGTACTTC
- - TRBJ2-7 TRBV6-1 CASSQSEVHEQYF TGTGCCAGCAGTCAGTCGGAGGTGCACGAGCAGTACTTC
- - TRBJ2-2 TRBV7-8 CASSFETSRGPGELFF TGTGCCAGCAGCTTTGAGACCTCCCGTGGGCCCGGGGAGCTGTTTTTT
- few TRBJ1-6 TRBV27 CASSWGVGNSPLHF TGTGCCAGCAGCTGGGGGGTTGGTAATTCACCCCTCCACTTT
- - TRBJ1-1 TRBV27 CASSLTRLNTEAFF TGTGCCAGCAGTTTAACCCGGTTGAACACTGAAGCTTTCTTT
- - TRBJ2-5 TRBV5-1 CASSLEQGQETQYF TGCGCCAGCAGCTTGGAGCAGGGCCAAGAGACCCAGTACTTC
- - TRBJ1-4 TRBV23-1 CASSQSGEEANEKLFF TGCGCCAGCAGTCAATCAGGGGAGGAGGCTAATGAAAAACTGTTTTTT
TRBD1 - TRBJ2-5 TRBV5-6 CASSLEYRGLQTQYF TGTGCCAGCAGCTTGGAGTACAGGGGGTTACAGACCCAGTACTTC
- - TRBJ2-3 TRBV25-1 CASSVDVRVRADTQYF TGTGCCAGCAGTGTAGATGTCAGGGTACGGGCAGATACGCAGTATTTT
- - TRBJ1-2 TRBV5-5 CASSFSRYGYTF TGTGCCAGCAGCTTTTCTCGGTATGGCTACACCTTC
- - TRBJ1-5 TRBV28 CASSMFRTVTNQPQHF TGTGCCAGCAGCATGTTTAGGACAGTAACTAATCAGCCCCAGCATTTT
TRBD1 - TRBJ1-1 TRBV6-4 CATPLARGRTGFGTEAFF TGTGCCACGCCCCTAGCCCGGGGGCGGACAGGGTTTGGCACTGAAGCTTTCTTT
- - TRBJ2-2 TRBV29-1 CSVSIMGRRNTGELFF TGCAGCGTTTCAATAATGGGCCGCCGGAACACCGGGGAGCTGTTTTTT
- - TRBJ1-1 TRBV30 CAWARENTEAFF TGTGCCTGGGCCAGGGAGAACACTGAAGCTTTCTTT
TRBD2 - TRBJ2-1 TRBV29-1 CSVQRGGNEQFF TGCAGCGTTCAACGGGGGGGCAATGAGCAGTTCTTC
- - TRBJ1-1 TRBV4-2 CASSLYGGRRGEAFF TGTGCCAGCAGCCTGTACGGGGGGCGAAGGGGTGAAGCTTTCTTT
TRBD2 - TRBJ2-6 TRBV7-8 CASSPRGLAVSGANVLTF TGTGCCAGCAGCCCACGGGGACTAGCGGTCTCTGGGGCCAACGTCCTGACTTTC
TRBD1 few TRBJ1-3 TRBV7-2 CASSSHRGTRNTIYF TGTGCCAGCAGCTCACACAGGGGAACAAGAAACACCATATATTTT